One and the same sample provided the 8 T cell receptor beta chains below, sequenced in a study of cytomegalovirus exposure and HLA in healthy donors. Primers: 60 Vbeta forward and 13 Jbeta reverse. TCRdb's copy holds only in-frame clones and misses some; the assay was immunoSEQ multiplex PCR. There are 36,000 or so clones in the sample; about 79% occur only once, and 3.6% lies in the top ten. The sequenced sample consisted of PBMCs. The receptor source for this set is a young woman in good health and CMV-seronegative.

The chain uses TRBV19 and TRBJ1-2; possible D gene TRBD1, 5 bases. Germline V gives CDR1 LNHDA, CDR2 SQIVND (reference sequence). This CDR3 comprises 12 residues. The ends were cut back, 8 bases at V and 8 bases at J, with 15 bases in the middle. The CDR3 sequence: CASSVGARGYTF. CDR3 coding DNA: TGTGCCAGTTCTGTAGGGGCGAGGGGCTACACCTTC.

In its sample, this clone was seen once. V is TRBV10-3 and J is TRBJ1-4; TRBD1 matches 7 bases. The J segment lost 2 bases and the V segment lost 5 bases, leaving 2 bases of the junction unmatched. CDR3 length: 14 amino acids. Germline V lookup: CDR1 ENHRY, CDR2 SYGVKD. The CDR3, as DNA: TGTGCCATCAGTCAACAGGGGACTAATGAAAAACTGTTTTTT. Its protein is CAISQQGTNEKLFF.

The V call is TRBV2, the J call TRBJ2-7; 7 nucleotides line up with TRBD2. From germline, CDR1 is SNHLY and CDR2 FYNNEI. This CDR3 has 12 residues. V trimming: 3 bases; J trimming: 6 bases; junction bases outside the gene matches: 2. The DNA for the CDR3 is TGTGCCAGCAGTGAGGGACTACGCGAGCAGTACTTC. Protein sequence: CASSEGLREQYF. The entire variable domain, with the rest obtained from reference TRBV2 and TRBJ2-7, is as follows: EPEVTQTPSHQVTQMGQEVILRCVPISNHLYFYWYRQILGQKVEFLVSFYNNEISEKSEIFDDQFSVERPDGSNFTLKIRSTKLEDSAMYFCASSEGLREQYFGPGTRLTVT.

The V and J genes are TRBV25-1 and TRBJ2-2; D is possibly TRBD2 (6 bases). CDR3 length equals 14 residues. V lost 9 bases and J 0 bases, leaving 11 bases between the germline ends. The germline V gene encodes CDR1 MGHDK and CDR2 SYGVNS. CDR3 sequence (DNA): TGTGCCAGTCGGGGGATCTCGAACACCGGGGAGCTGTTTTTT. This sequence encodes CASRGISNTGELFF.

The chain couples TRBV13 to TRBJ1-1, with D uncertain. This CDR3 has 13 amino acids. Germline lookup yields CDR1 PRHDT and CDR2 FYEKMQ (reference sequence). V dropped 5 bases and J dropped 3 bases, with 10 bases sitting between them. The CDR3 region is CASSTSADTEAFF. In DNA, the CDR3 is TGTGCCAGCAGCACTAGCGCGGACACTGAAGCTTTCTTT.

The chain recombines TRBV11-2 with TRBJ2-3; TRBD2 aligns across 13 bases. V lost 7 bases, J lost 5 bases, and 6 bases stayed unmatched. Germline V gene data show CDR1 as SGHAT and CDR2 as FQNNGV. The CDR3 contains 15 residues. In nucleotides, the CDR3 is TGTGCCAGCACTAGGACTAGCGGGGGCGGAGATACGCAGTATTTT. Its protein is CASTRTSGGGDTQYF.

The chain joins TRBV28 to TRBJ1-5; no clear D gene. V gave up 3 bases and J gave up 4 bases, with 7 bases separating them. CDR1 and CDR2 from the germline V gene are MDHEN and SYDVKM. There are 13 residues in the CDR3. CDR3 protein: CASSLTPNQPQHF. CDR3 nucleotide sequence: TGTGCCAGCAGTTTGACACCAAATCAGCCCCAGCATTTT.

The rearrangement uses TRBV5-1 and TRBJ2-3; tentative D call: TRBD1 (6 bases). V lost 4 bases and J lost 1, with 19 bases in between. The CDR3 is made up of 17 amino acids. Germline CDR1 is SGHRS and CDR2 is YFSETQ. DNA for the CDR3: TGCGCCAGCAGCCCTGGGGTGGGACACCTTGGCACAGATACGCAGTATTTT. Translation: CASSPGVGHLGTDTQYF.